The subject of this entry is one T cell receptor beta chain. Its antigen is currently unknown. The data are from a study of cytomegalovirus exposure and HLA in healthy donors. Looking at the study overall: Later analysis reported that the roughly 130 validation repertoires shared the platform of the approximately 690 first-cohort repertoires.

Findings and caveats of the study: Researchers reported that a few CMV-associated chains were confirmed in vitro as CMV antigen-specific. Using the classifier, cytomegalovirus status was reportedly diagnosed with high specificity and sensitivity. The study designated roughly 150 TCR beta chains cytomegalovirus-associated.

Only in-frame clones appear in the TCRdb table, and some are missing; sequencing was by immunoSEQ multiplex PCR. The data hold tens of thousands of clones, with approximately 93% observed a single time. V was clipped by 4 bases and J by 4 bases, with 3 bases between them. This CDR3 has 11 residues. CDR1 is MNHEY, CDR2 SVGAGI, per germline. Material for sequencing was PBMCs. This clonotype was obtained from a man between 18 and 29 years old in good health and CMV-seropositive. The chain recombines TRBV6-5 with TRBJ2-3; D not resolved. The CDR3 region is CASSLSDTQYF. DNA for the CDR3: TGTGCCAGCAGTTTATCAGATACGCAGTATTTT.